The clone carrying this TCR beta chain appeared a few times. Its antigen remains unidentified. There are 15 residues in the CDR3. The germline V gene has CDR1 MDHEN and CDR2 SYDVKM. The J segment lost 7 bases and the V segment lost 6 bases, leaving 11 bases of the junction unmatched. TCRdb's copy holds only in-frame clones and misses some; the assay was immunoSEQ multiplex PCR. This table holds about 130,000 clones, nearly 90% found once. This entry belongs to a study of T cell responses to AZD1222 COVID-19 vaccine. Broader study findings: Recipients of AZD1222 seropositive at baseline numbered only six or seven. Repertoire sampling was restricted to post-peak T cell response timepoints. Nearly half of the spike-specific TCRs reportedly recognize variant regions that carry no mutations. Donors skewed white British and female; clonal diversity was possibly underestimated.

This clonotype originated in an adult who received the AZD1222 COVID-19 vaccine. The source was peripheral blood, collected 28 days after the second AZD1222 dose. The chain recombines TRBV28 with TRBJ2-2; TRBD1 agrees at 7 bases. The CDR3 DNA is TGTGCCAGCAGCTCCGGGACAGTTGGTGGCGGGGAGCTGTTTTTT. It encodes CASSSGTVGGGELFF.